This T cell receptor beta chain was retrieved from a study of blood T cells in healthy people across ages. General study points: Measured against age, TCR beta diversity per million T cells decreased in a roughly linear manner.

Each donor gave 9.5 to 10 milliliters of peripheral blood. With respect to this clonotype: The antigen remains undetermined.

Alongside a J-beta primer mix, a sample-barcoded 5' primer served in a second PCR lasting roughly 7 to 11 cycles. TCRdb fed the 5' RACE reads into MiXCR, producing one record per CDR3 protein. The table records roughly 900,000 distinct CDR3 sequences, roughly 43% of them present only once. The sequence was collected from a man aged 25-40 years in good health. The sequencing sample was made of blood.

As DNA, the CDR3 is TGTGCCAGCAGCCGAGGGGGGACTAGCGGGTACAATGAGCAGTTCTTC. This sequence encodes CASSRGGTSGYNEQFF. J is TRBJ2-1 and V is TRBV28, with TRBD2 matching over 12 bases. This CDR3 contains 16 residues. The germline V gene encodes CDR1 MDHEN and CDR2 SYDVKM. After removal of 6 bases from V and 4 bases from J, the junction contained 7 bases not matched to a gene. Using reference TRBV28 and TRBJ2-1 for the parts outside the CDR3, the full variable domain is DVKVTQSSRYLVKRTGEKVFLECVQDMDHENMFWYRQDPGLGLRLIYFSYDVKMKEKGDIPEGYSVSREKKERFSLILESASTNQTSMYLCASSRGGTSGYNEQFFGPGTRLTVL.